Listed here are 20 T cell receptor beta chains from one sample, sequenced in a study of graft-versus-host responses after intestinal transplantation. Clones were read by immunoSEQ multiplex PCR, and TCRdb kept only the in-frame ones, dropping some. The data hold tens of thousands of clones, with 75% to 90% observed a single time. Their target antigens are unknown. The specimen was unstimulated CD8+ T cells sorted from spleen or lymph node cells, collected before intestinal transplant. These receptors came from a human donor who received an intestinal transplant.

This chain connects TRBV7-6 to TRBJ2-4; no firm D call. CDR1 and CDR2 (germline): SGHVS, FNYEAQ. This CDR3 comprises 16 residues. The V end was cut by 4 bases, the J end by 3 bases, with 16 bases between. CDR3 DNA: TGTGCCAGCAGCTACTTCGGTCCCACCATCAAAAACATTCAGTACTTC. It translates to CASSYFGPTIKNIQYF.

The rearrangement uses TRBV27 and TRBJ2-7, with D unclear. This CDR3 spans 13 amino acids. CDR1 MNHEY and CDR2 SMNVEV come from the germline V gene (reference sequence). Trimming shortened V by 1 base and J by 0 bases, and 4 bases separated the two germline ends. This CDR3 reads CASSLFRSYEQYF. The CDR3 DNA sequence: TGTGCCAGCAGTTTATTTCGCTCCTACGAGCAGTACTTC.

The CDR3 nucleotides are TGTGCCAGCAGTGAAGTTGGCCAGGGGGGTACAGATACGCAGTATTTT. Translated: CASSEVGQGGTDTQYF. This sequence joins TRBV2 and TRBJ2-3; D is perhaps TRBD1 (7 bases). The length of the CDR3 is 16 residues. Germline assignment: CDR1 SNHLY and CDR2 FYNNEI. V was pared by 1 base and J by 3 bases, with 14 bases between.

This clone came up once. The chain links TRBV9 to TRBJ1-1; D remains ambiguous. The CDR3 is 16 amino acids. With 0 bases removed from V and 0 bases from J, the gap between germline ends came to 12 bases. Germline V gives CDR1 SGDLS, CDR2 YYNGEE. The CDR3 protein is CASSVEGNGMNTEAFF. The DNA of the CDR3 is TGTGCCAGCAGCGTAGAAGGGAACGGTATGAACACTGAAGCTTTCTTT.

The sample holds one count of this clone. The chain is built from TRBV7-2 and TRBJ2-5; possible D gene TRBD1, 5 bases. There are 15 residues in the CDR3. Trimming took off 3 bases at V and 3 bases at J, with 14 bases between the two ends. Germline CDR1 SGHTA, CDR2 FQGNSA. CDR3 amino acids: CASSFRWTTEETQYF. The CDR3 DNA reads as TGTGCCAGCAGCTTTAGATGGACAACCGAAGAGACCCAGTACTTC.

This clone appeared a single time. The CDR3 is CASSQGAVAGREQFF. CDR3 bases: TGCGCCAGCAGCCAAGGGGCGGTAGCGGGACGCGAGCAGTTCTTC. The V and J genes are TRBV4-1 and TRBJ2-1; 8 bases map to TRBD2. The CDR3 totals 15 residues. Trimming took 1 base from V and 10 from J; bases not matched to a gene: 9. Looked up from germline, CDR1 is MGHRA and CDR2 is YSYEKL.

This clone was detected only a few times. The chain links TRBV28 to TRBJ2-7, with 10 bases identical to TRBD2. The junction had 5 bases not matched to a gene; V was cut back by 7 bases and J by 2 bases. The CDR3 totals 14 residues. The germline CDR1 and CDR2 sequences are MDHEN and SYDVKM. In DNA form, the CDR3 reads TGTGCCAGCACCCCTAGCGGGAGCCCCTACGAGCAGTACTTC. As protein: CASTPSGSPYEQYF. Combining the CDR3 with reference TRBV28 and TRBJ2-7 gives the whole variable domain DVKVTQSSRYLVKRTGEKVFLECVQDMDHENMFWYRQDPGLGLRLIYFSYDVKMKEKGDIPEGYSVSREKKERFSLILESASTNQTSMYLCASTPSGSPYEQYFGPGTRLTVT.

The J gene is TRBJ1-1, the V gene TRBV27; D not resolved. Trimming took 3 bases from V and 3 from J, leaving 8 bases between them. The CDR3 sequence is 13 residues long. Looked up from germline, CDR1 is MNHEY and CDR2 is SMNVEV (reference sequence). The CDR3 region is CASSFGLDTEAFF. CDR3 coding DNA: TGTGCCAGCAGTTTCGGGTTGGACACTGAAGCTTTCTTT.

As concerns this clone: The sample carries other DNA sequences with the same CDR3. The chain combines TRBV6-5 with TRBJ2-1, with no clear D. The germline V and J ends were trimmed by 2 bases and 0 bases, with 5 bases remaining between them. Germline assignment: CDR1 MNHEY and CDR2 SVGAGI. The CDR3 totals 14 residues. The chain's CDR3 is CASSYGGSYNEQFF. The CDR3 region has the DNA TGTGCCAGCAGTTACGGTGGCTCCTACAATGAGCAGTTCTTC.

V usage is TRBV13 and J usage is TRBJ2-3, with 12 bases matching TRBD2. The CDR3 is made up of 19 amino acids. The V gene end was trimmed by 5 bases and the J gene end by 2 bases; junction bases not matched to a gene: 14. Germline CDR1 and CDR2: PRHDT and FYEKMQ (reference sequence). The CDR3 DNA is TGTGCCAGCAGCCCAGGGTGGGCTAGCGGGGGGGCCATCACAGATACGCAGTATTTT. This encodes CASSPGWASGGAITDTQYF.

Written as DNA, the CDR3 is TGTGCCAGCAGTTTACGCCCACCGGGTATCACCTATAATTCACCCCTCCACTTT. The encoded protein is CASSLRPPGITYNSPLHF. The chain is built from TRBV27 and TRBJ1-6; D unclear. The CDR3 is made up of 18 amino acids. V lost 2 bases and J lost 2, with 16 bases in between. CDR1 and CDR2 (germline): MNHEY, SMNVEV (reference sequence).

The chain is built from TRBV4-1 and TRBJ2-3; no reliable D call. Trimming took 2 bases from V and 1 from J, leaving 7 bases between them. The CDR3 totals 14 residues. Germline assignment: CDR1 MGHRA and CDR2 YSYEKL. The CDR3 loop is CASSQSLGTDTQYF. The CDR3 DNA is TGCGCCAGCAGCCAATCCTTGGGCACAGATACGCAGTATTTT.

CDR3 DNA: TGTGCCAGCAGTAGGAATCAGCCCCAGCATTTT. Its protein product is CASSRNQPQHF. V gene TRBV28 combines with J gene TRBJ1-5; the D is unclear. Germline CDR1 MDHEN, CDR2 SYDVKM. The CDR3 totals 11 residues. The germline V and J ends were trimmed by 5 bases and 4 bases, with 3 bases remaining between them.

Written as DNA, the CDR3 is TGCGCCAGCAGCCTTGGGTCAGTCAGCTCCTACGAGCAGTACTTC. This translates into CASSLGSVSSYEQYF. The chain employs TRBV5-1 and TRBJ2-7, with D unresolved. Trimming shortened V by 4 bases and J by 0 bases, and 14 bases separated the two germline ends. CDR1 is SGHRS and CDR2 is YFSETQ in the germline V gene. This CDR3 spans 15 amino acids.

The rearrangement links TRBV6-1 to TRBJ1-2, with D unresolved. Germline CDR1 MNHNS, CDR2 SASEGT. The CDR3 is 13 residues long. V was shortened by 1 base and J by 5 bases, with 8 bases between the two germline ends. As DNA, the CDR3 is TGTGCCAGCAGTGAAGTGGTAAGATATGGCTACACCTTC. Translated, it gives CASSEVVRYGYTF.

This chain joins TRBV7-9 and TRBJ2-1, with a possible D match to TRBD2 (7 bases). This CDR3 comprises 16 residues. Looked up from germline, CDR1 is SEHNR and CDR2 is FQNEAQ (reference sequence). V was clipped by 5 bases and J by 7 bases, with 21 bases between them. CDR3 sequence (DNA): TGTGCCAGCAGCCCCGTTGGAGGGGGGGCGAAGAATGAGCAGTTCTTC. Its protein product is CASSPVGGGAKNEQFF. Drawing the rest from reference TRBV7-9 and TRBJ2-1, the complete variable domain is DTGVSQNPRHKITKRGQNVTFRCDPISEHNRLYWYRQTLGQGPEFLTYFQNEAQLEKSRLLSDRFSAERPKGSFSTLEIQRTEQGDSAMYLCASSPVGGGAKNEQFFGPGTRLTVL.

The CDR3: CASSYGAGSYEQYF. The CDR3 bases are TGTGCCAGCAGTTACGGGGCTGGGAGCTACGAGCAGTACTTC. This chain links TRBV9 with TRBJ2-7, with D perhaps TRBD1 or TRBD2 (5 bases each). V was shortened by 5 bases and J by 3 bases, with 15 bases between the two germline ends. The CDR3 is 14 residues long. Per germline, CDR1 SGDLS and CDR2 YYNGEE.

The chain combines TRBV28 with TRBJ2-7; D may match TRBD1 or TRBD2 (5 bases each). CDR1 and CDR2 from the germline V gene are MDHEN and SYDVKM. The CDR3 covers 12 residues. V lost 2 bases and J 7 bases, leaving 9 bases between the germline ends. The CDR3 loop reads CASSLGWGEQYF. DNA for the CDR3: TGTGCCAGCAGTTTAGGATGGGGGGAGCAGTACTTC.

J is TRBJ1-2 and V is TRBV10-3; D is unresolved. Germline V CDR1 and CDR2: ENHRY, SYGVKD. The V end lost 4 bases, the J end lost 4 bases, and 16 bases lay between the germline ends. CDR3 length: 15 residues. The CDR3 nucleotides read TGTGCCATCAGTGTAGAGGAGGCGCATCCCTATGGCTACACCTTC. It encodes CAISVEEAHPYGYTF.

This sequence joins TRBV6-5 and TRBJ2-5, with D unclear. The J call may be in error: the DNA end matches TRBJ2-7 better. The CDR3 spans 13 residues. In germline, CDR1 is MNHEY, CDR2 SVGAGI. The CDR3 coding sequence is TGTGCCAGCAGTTACGATAGCTCCTACGAGCAGTACTTC. This encodes CASSYDSSYEQYF.